This entry is about one TCR beta chain. The antigen remains undetermined. The sample originates from a study of cytomegalovirus exposure and HLA in healthy donors. Study conclusions and caveats: Altogether, about 160 TCR beta chains were recorded as cytomegalovirus-associated. Follow-up analysis found HLA locus-dependent TCR association rates, highest for DRB1 and lowest for HLA-C.

Amplification used 60 Vbeta primers and 13 Jbeta primers. Produced via immunoSEQ multiplex PCR; TCRdb's table is partial and in-frame only. The sample lists some 52,000 clones; around 70% were seen once. Sequenced sample: PBMCs. The receptor's source is a young man in good health and CMV-seronegative.

CDR3 nucleotides: TGTGCCTCGCATGGCGGGAGATGGACCGGGGAGCTGTTTTTT. Its translation is CASHGGRWTGELFF. The chain links TRBV7-8 to TRBJ2-2, with TRBD2 matching over 7 bases. There are 14 residues in the CDR3. Germline assignment: CDR1 SGHVS and CDR2 FQNEAQ. Losses at the gene ends were 11 bases for V and 5 bases for J; bases not matched to a gene: 11.